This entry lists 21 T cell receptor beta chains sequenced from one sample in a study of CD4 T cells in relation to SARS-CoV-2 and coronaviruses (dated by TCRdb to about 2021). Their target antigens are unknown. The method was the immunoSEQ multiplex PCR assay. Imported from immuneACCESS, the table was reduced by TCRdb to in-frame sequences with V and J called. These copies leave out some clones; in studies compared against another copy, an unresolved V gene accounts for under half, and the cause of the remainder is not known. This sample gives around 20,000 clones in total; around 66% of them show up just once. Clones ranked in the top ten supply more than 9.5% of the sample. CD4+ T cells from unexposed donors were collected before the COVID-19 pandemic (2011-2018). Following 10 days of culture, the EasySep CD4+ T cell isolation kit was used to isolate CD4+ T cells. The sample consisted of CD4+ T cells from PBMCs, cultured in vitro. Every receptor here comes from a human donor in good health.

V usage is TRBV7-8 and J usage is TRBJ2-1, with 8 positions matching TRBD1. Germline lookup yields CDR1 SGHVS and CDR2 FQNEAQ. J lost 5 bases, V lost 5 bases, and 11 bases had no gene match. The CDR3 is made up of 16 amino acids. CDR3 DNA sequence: TGTGCCAGCAGCCTTCTCCGGGACAGGCGCCACAATGAGCAGTTCTTC. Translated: CASSLLRDRRHNEQFF.

CDR3 residues: CASRLAFSSGNTIYF. The CDR3 bases are TGTGCAAGTCGCTTAGCGTTCAGTTCTGGAAACACCATATATTTT. The J gene is TRBJ1-3, the V gene TRBV12-2; no check of the table's D call, TRBD1, against the DNA was made. TRBV12-2 is designated a pseudogene. The CDR3 loop spans 15 amino acids.

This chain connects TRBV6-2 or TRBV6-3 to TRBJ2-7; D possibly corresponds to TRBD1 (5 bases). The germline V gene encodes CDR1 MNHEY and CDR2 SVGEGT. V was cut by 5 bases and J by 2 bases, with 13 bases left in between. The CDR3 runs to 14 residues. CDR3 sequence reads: CASSQSVGAYEQYF. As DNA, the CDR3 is TGTGCCAGCAGTCAGTCGGTAGGGGCCTACGAGCAGTACTTC.

This CDR3 is CASSKGQYNEQFF. The CDR3 DNA follows: TGTGCCAGCAGCAAAGGGCAATACAATGAGCAGTTCTTC. This rearrangement joins TRBV12-3 or TRBV12-4 to TRBJ2-1; D is ambiguous. Trimming took off 6 bases at V and 4 bases at J, with 10 bases between the two ends. The CDR3 runs 13 residues.

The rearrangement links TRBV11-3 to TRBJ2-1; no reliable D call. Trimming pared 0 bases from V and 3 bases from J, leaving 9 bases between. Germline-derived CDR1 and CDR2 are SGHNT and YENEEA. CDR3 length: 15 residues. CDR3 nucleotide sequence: TGTGCCAGCAGCTTAGATCGTGGCAGCTACAATGAGCAGTTCTTC. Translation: CASSLDRGSYNEQFF.

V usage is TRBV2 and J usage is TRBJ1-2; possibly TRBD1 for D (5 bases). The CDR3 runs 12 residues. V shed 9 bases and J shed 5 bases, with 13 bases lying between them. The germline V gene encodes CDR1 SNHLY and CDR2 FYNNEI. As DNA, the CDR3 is TGTGCCAGTCGGGGGTCCGGGTATGGCTACACCTTC. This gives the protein CASRGSGYGYTF.

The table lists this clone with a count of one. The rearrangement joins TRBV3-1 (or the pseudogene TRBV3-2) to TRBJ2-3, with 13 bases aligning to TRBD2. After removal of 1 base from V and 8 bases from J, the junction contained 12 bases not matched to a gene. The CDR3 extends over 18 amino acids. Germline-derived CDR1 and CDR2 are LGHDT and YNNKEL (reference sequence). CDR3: CASSQVGLAGVQGGTQYF. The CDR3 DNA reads TGTGCCAGCAGCCAAGTAGGACTAGCGGGAGTTCAGGGGGGTACGCAGTATTTT.

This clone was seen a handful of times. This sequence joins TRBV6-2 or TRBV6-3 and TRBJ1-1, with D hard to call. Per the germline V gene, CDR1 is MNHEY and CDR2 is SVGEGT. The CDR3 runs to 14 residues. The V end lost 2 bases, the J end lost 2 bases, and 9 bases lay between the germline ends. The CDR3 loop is CASSYLGGNTEAFF. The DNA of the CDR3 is TGTGCCAGCAGTTACCTGGGCGGCAACACTGAAGCTTTCTTT.

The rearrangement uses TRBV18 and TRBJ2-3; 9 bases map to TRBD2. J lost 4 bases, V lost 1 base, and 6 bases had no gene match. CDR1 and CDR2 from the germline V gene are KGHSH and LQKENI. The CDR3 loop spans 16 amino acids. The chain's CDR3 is CASSPRSGGASDTQYF. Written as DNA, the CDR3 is TGTGCCAGCTCACCACGTAGCGGGGGAGCGTCAGATACGCAGTATTTT.

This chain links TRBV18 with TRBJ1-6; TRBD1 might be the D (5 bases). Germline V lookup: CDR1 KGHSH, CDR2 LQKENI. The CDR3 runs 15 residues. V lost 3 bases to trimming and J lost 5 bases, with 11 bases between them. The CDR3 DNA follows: TGTGCCAGCTCACCTATTCTAGGGGATAATTCACCCCTCCACTTT. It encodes CASSPILGDNSPLHF.

The CDR3 spells CASSLNRVRADTQYF. The CDR3 coding sequence is TGTGCCAGCAGCTTGAACAGGGTCCGAGCAGATACGCAGTATTTT. This chain joins TRBV5-4 and TRBJ2-3, with D possibly TRBD1 on 6 matching bases. Germline CDR1 SGHNT, CDR2 YYREEE (reference sequence). CDR3 length: 15 amino acids. Trimming shortened V by 1 base and J by 4 bases, and 13 bases separated the two germline ends.

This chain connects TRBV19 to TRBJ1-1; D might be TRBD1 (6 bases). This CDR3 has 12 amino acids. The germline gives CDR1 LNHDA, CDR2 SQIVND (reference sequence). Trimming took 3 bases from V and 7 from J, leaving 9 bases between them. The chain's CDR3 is CASSIRGGEAFF. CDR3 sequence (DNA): TGTGCCAGTAGTATCAGAGGGGGTGAAGCTTTCTTT.

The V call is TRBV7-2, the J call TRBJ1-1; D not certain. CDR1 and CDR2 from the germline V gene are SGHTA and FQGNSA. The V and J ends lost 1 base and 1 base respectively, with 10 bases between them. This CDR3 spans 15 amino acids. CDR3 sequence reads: CASSLVSGSNTEAFF. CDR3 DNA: TGTGCCAGCAGCTTAGTGTCAGGTTCGAACACTGAAGCTTTCTTT.

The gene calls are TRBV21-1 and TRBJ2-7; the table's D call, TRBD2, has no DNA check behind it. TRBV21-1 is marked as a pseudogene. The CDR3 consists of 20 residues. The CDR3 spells CASSKSAGETSGRAASEQYF. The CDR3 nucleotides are TGTGCCAGCAGCAAAAGTGCGGGAGAAACTAGCGGGAGGGCCGCTAGCGAGCAGTACTTC.

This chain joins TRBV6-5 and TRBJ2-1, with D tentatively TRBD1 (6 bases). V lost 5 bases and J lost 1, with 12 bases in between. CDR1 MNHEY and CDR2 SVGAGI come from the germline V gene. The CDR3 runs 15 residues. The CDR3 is CASSRGGFSYNEQFF. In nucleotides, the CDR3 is TGTGCCAGCAGTCGAGGGGGTTTTTCCTACAATGAGCAGTTCTTC.

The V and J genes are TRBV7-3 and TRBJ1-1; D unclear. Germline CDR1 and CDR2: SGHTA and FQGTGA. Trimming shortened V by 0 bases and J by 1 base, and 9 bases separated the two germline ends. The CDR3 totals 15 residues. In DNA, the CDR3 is TGTGCCAGCAGCTTAACGGTCGCCGCGAACACTGAAGCTTTCTTT. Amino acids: CASSLTVAANTEAFF.

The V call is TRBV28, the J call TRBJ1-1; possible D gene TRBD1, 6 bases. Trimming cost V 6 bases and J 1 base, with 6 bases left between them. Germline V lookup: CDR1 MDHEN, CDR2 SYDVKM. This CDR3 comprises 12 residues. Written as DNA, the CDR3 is TGTGCCAGCAGGACAGGGAACACTGAAGCTTTCTTT. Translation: CASRTGNTEAFF.

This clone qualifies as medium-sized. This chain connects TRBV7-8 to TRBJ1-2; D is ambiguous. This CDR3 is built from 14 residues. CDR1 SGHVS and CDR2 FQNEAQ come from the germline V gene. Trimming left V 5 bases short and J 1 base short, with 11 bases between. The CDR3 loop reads CASSPREGNYGYTF. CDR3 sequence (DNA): TGTGCCAGCAGCCCTCGGGAGGGTAACTATGGCTACACCTTC.

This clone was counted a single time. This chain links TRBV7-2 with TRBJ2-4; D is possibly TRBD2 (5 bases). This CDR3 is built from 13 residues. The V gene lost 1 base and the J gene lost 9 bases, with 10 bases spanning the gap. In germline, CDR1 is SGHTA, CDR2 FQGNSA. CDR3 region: CASSLERAGIQYF. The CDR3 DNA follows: TGTGCCAGCAGCTTAGAGAGGGCCGGCATTCAGTACTTC.

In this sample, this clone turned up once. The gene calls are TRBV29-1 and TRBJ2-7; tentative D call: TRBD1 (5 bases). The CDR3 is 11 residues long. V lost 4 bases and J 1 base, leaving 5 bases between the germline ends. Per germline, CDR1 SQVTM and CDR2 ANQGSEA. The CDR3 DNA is TGCAGCGTTGGACAGTCCTACGAGCAGTACTTC. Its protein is CSVGQSYEQYF.

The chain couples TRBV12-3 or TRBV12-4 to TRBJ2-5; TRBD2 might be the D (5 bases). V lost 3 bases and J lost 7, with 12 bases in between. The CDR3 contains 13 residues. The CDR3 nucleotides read TGTGCCAGCAGTTTTGGGAGCTACGGGACCCAGTACTTC. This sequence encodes CASSFGSYGTQYF.